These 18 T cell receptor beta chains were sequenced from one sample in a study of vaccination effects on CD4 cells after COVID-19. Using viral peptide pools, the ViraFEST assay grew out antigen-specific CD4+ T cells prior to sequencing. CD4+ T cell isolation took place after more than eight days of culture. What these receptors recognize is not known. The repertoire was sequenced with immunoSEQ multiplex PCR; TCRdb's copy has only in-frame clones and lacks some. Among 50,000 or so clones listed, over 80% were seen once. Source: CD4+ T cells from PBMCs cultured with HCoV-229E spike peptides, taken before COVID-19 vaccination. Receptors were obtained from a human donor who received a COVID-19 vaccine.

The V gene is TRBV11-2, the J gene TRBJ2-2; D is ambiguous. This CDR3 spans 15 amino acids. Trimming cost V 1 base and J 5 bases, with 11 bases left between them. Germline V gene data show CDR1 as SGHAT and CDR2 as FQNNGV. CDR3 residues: CASSLGLGWTGELFF. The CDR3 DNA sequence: TGTGCCAGCAGCTTAGGCCTGGGGTGGACCGGGGAGCTGTTTTTT.

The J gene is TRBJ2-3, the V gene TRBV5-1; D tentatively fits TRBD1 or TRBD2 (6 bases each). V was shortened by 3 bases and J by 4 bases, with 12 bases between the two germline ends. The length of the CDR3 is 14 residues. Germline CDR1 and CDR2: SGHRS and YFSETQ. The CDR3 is CASSWGAVADTQYF. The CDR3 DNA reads TGCGCCAGCAGCTGGGGGGCGGTCGCAGATACGCAGTATTTT.

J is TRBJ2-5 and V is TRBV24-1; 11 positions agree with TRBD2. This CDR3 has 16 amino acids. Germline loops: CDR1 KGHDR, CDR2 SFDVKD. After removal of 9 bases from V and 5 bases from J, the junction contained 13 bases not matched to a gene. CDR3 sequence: CATSRGSGGAMETQYF. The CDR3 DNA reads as TGTGCCACCTCACGAGGTAGCGGGGGGGCTATGGAGACCCAGTACTTC.

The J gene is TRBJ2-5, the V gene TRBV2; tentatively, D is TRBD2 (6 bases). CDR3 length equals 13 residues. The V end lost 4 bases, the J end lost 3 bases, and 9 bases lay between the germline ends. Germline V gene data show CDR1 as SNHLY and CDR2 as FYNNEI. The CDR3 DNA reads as TGTGCCAGCAGTGGGTGGGGGGAAGAGACCCAGTACTTC. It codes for CASSGWGEETQYF.

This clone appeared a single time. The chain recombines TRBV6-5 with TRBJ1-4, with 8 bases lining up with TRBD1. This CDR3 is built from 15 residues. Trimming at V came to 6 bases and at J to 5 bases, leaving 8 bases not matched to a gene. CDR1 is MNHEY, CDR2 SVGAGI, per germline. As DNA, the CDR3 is TGTGCCAGCAGCCTGAGACAGGGGCGAAATGAAAAACTGTTTTTT. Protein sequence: CASSLRQGRNEKLFF.

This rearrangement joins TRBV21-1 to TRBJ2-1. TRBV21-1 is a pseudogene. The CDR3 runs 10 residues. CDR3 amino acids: CASIGNEQFF. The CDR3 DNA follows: TGTGCCAGTATTGGCAATGAGCAGTTCTTC.

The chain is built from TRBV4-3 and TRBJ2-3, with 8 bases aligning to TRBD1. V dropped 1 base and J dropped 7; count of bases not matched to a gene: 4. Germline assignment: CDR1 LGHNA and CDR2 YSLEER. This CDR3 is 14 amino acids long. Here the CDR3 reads CASSQAQGVNTQYF. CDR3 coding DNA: TGCGCCAGCAGCCAAGCACAGGGGGTAAATACGCAGTATTTT.

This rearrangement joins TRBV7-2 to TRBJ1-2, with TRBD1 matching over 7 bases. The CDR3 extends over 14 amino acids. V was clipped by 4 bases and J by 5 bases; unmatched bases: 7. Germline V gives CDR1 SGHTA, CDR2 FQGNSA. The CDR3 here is CASSSTGTEYGYTF. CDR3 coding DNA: TGTGCCAGCAGCTCGACCGGGACAGAGTATGGCTACACCTTC.

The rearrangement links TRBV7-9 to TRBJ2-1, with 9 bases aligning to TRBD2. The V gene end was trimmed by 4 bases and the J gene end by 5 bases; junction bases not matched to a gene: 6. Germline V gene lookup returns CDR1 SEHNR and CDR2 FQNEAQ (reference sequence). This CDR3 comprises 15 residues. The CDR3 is CASSSPGLANNEQFF. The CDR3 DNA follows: TGTGCCAGCAGCTCGCCGGGACTAGCTAACAATGAGCAGTTCTTC. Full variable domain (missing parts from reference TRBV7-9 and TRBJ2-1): DTGVSQNPRHKITKRGQNVTFRCDPISEHNRLYWYRQTLGQGPEFLTYFQNEAQLEKSRLLSDRFSAERPKGSFSTLEIQRTEQGDSAMYLCASSSPGLANNEQFFGPGTRLTVL.

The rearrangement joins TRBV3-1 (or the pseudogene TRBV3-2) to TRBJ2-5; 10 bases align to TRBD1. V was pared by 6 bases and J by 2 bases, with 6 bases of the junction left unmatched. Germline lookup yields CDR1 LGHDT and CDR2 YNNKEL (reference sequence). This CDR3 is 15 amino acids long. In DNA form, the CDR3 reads TGTGCCAGCAGGAGAAGGACAGGGGGTCAAGAGACCCAGTACTTC. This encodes CASRRRTGGQETQYF.

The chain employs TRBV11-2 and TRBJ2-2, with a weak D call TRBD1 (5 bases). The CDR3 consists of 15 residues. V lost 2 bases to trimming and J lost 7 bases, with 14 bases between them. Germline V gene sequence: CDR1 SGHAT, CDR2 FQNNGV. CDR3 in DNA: TGTGCCAGCAGCTTAACGCCAGGGATGATCGGGGAGCTGTTTTTT. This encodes CASSLTPGMIGELFF.

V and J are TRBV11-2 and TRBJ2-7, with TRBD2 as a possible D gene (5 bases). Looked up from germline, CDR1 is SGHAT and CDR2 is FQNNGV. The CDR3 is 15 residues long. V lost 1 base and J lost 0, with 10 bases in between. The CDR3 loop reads CASSLGQRSSYEQYV. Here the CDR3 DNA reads TGTGCCAGCAGCTTAGGGCAGCGGAGCTCCTACGAGCAGTACGTC.

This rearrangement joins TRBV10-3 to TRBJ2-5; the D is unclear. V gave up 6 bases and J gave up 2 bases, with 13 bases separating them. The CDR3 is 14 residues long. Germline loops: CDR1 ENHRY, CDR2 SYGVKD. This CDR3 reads CAISWSTGQETQYF. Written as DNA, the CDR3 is TGTGCCATCAGCTGGTCGACTGGTCAAGAGACCCAGTACTTC.

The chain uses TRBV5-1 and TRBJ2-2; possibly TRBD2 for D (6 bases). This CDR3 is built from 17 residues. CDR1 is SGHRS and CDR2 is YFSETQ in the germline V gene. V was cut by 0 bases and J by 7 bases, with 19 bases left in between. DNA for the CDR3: TGCGCCAGCAGCTTGGTGGGAGGCGGAGCCGAGGACGGGGAGCTGTTTTTT. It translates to CASSLVGGGAEDGELFF.

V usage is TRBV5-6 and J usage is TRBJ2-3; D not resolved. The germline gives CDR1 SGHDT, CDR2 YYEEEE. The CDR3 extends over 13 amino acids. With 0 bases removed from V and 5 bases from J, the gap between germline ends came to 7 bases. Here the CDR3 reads CASSLDYRDTQYF. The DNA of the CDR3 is TGTGCCAGCAGCTTGGATTATCGAGATACGCAGTATTTT.

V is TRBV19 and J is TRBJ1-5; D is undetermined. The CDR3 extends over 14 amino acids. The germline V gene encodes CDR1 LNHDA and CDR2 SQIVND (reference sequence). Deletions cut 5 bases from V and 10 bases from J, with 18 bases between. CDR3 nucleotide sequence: TGTGCCAGTAGTGCCGGTCGGCTAGGTAGCCCCCAGCATTTT. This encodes CASSAGRLGSPQHF.

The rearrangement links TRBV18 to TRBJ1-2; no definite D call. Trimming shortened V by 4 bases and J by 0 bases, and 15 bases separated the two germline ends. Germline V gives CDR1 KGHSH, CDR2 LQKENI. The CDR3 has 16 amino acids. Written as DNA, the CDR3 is TGTGCCAGCTCACGAAATCAGGCCAGTTCTAACTATGGCTACACCTTC. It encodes CASSRNQASSNYGYTF. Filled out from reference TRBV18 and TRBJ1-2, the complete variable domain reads NAGVMQNPRHLVRRRGQEARLRCSPMKGHSHVYWYRQLPEEGLKFMVYLQKENIIDESGMPKERFSAEFPKEGPSILRIQQVVRGDSAAYFCASSRNQASSNYGYTFGSGTRLTVV.

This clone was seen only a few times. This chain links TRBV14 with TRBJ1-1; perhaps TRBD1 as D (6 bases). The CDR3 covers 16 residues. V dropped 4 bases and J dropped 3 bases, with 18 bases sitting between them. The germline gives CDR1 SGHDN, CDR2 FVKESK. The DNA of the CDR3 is TGTGCCAGCAGCCGTGACAGGTCGGAGGGGTACACTGAAGCTTTCTTT. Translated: CASSRDRSEGYTEAFF.